This TCR beta chain is drawn from a study of blood T cells in healthy people across ages. With a J-beta primer mix and a sample-barcoded 5' primer, a second PCR ran about 7 to 12 cycles. Each cDNA was tagged by a template-switch adaptor containing 12 random nucleotides. TCRdb re-analysed the 5' RACE reads in MiXCR, keeping a single row per CDR3 protein. The repertoire holds about 590,000 distinct CDR3 sequences, with roughly 31% as singletons. The V gene lost 2 bases and the J gene lost 5 bases, with 13 bases spanning the gap. Germline CDR1 is DFQATT and CDR2 is SNEGSKA (reference sequence). The CDR3 length is 13 residues. This clonotype was found many times. The people who gave samples were healthy Caucasians from Russia, aged about 6 to 100. Every donor gave 9 to 10 milliliters of peripheral blood. Total RNA was isolated from each sample in quantities of at least 6 micrograms.

The sequence was collected from a woman at least 80 years old in good health. Sample: blood. V usage is TRBV20-1 and J usage is TRBJ2-7; D is unresolved. The CDR3 here is CSARQPDLNEQYF. CDR3 coding DNA: TGCAGTGCTAGACAACCGGATCTGAACGAGCAGTACTTC.